This entry describes one TCR beta chain. This sample is part of a study of blood T cells in healthy people across ages. A second PCR of about 6 to 11 cycles used a sample-barcoded 5' primer and a J-beta primer mix. All cDNA molecules were each tagged by a template-switch adaptor with 12 random nucleotides. MiXCR was run by TCRdb on the 5' RACE reads, yielding one entry per CDR3 protein. The sample holds about 1.7 million distinct CDR3 sequences, roughly 28% seen once. Caucasian, healthy and from Russia, the donors were aged between about 6 and 100. With V trimmed by 0 bases and J by 3 bases, 9 bases remained unmatched. CDR1 SGHAT and CDR2 FQNNGV come from the germline V gene. The CDR3 is made up of 17 amino acids.

Sequenced input: blood. The sequence was obtained from a woman aged 25 to 39 in good health. The chain joins TRBV11-2 to TRBJ2-3, with TRBD2 matching 7 bases. CDR3 coding DNA: TGTGCCAGCAGCTTAGATGTTGGACTAGTTGGTACAGATACGCAGTATTTT. It is translated as CASSLDVGLVGTDTQYF.